This TCR beta chain was recorded in a study of neurological immune-mediated disorders. This clonotype was detected ten times or more. Its antigen is not identified. Study outcomes and limitations: The absence of any CDR3 amino acid sequence shared by expanded clones across subjects suggests that repertoires were private in all groups.

This CDR3 spans 11 amino acids. Trimming took off 8 bases at V and 8 bases at J, with 14 bases between the two ends. Looked up from germline, CDR1 is DFQATT and CDR2 is SNEGSKA (reference sequence). The making of cDNA relied on 5'RACE with 10-nucleotide random UMIs. In TCRdb, the 5' RACE reads were re-called with MiXCR into one record per CDR3 protein. This table has some 43,000 distinct CDR3 sequences, 2% to 3% appearing once. Input material: PBMCs. The TCR was taken from a man younger than 45 with multiple sclerosis. This chain uses TRBV20-1 with TRBJ2-3; D not certain. CDR3 bases: TGCAGTTTACTTGACCCCCCTACGCAGTATTTT. Translated, it gives CSLLDPPTQYF.